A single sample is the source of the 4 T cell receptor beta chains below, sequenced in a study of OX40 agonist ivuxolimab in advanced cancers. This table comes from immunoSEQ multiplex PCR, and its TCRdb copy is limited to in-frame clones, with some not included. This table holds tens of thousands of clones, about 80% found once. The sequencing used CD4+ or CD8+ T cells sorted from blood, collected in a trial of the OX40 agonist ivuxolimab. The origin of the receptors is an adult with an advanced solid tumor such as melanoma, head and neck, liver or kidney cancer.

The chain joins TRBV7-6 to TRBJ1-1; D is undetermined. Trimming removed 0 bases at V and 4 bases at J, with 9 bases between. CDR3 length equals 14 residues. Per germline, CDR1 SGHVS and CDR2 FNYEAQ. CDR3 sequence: CASSLAGMSTEAFF. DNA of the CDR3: TGTGCCAGCAGCTTAGCTGGGATGAGCACTGAAGCTTTCTTT. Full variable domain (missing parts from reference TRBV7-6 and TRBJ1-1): GAGVSQSPRYKVTKRGQDVALRCDPISGHVSLYWYRQALGQGPEFLTYFNYEAQQDKSGLPNDRFSAERPEGSISTLTIQRTEQRDSAMYRCASSLAGMSTEAFFGQGTRLTVV.

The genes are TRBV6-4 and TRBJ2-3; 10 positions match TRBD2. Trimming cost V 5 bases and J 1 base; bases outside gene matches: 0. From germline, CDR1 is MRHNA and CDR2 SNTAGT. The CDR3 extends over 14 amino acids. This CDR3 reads CASSTSGGTDTQYF. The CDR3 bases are TGTGCCAGCAGTACTAGCGGGGGCACAGATACGCAGTATTTT.

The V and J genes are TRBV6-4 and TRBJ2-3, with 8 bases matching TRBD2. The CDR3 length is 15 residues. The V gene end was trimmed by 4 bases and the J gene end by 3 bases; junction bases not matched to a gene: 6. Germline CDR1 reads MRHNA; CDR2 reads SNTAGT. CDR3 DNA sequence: TGTGCCAGCAGTGCGGTAGCGGGGACGACAGATACGCAGTATTTT. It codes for CASSAVAGTTDTQYF.

The CDR3 region has the DNA TGTGCCAGCAGCCAGCTCTCCCGGATCGGGGGCTACACCTTC. Translating gives CASSQLSRIGGYTF. The chain has TRBV14 and TRBJ1-2; unclear D gene. Per germline, CDR1 SGHDN and CDR2 FVKESK. V dropped 3 bases and J dropped 8 bases, with 16 bases sitting between them. CDR3 size: 14 residues. The entire variable domain, with the rest obtained from reference TRBV14 and TRBJ1-2, is as follows: EAGVTQFPSHSVIEKGQTVTLRCDPISGHDNLYWYRRVMGKEIKFLLHFVKESKQDESGMPNNRFLAERTGGTYSTLKVQPAELEDSGVYFCASSQLSRIGGYTFGSGTRLTVV.